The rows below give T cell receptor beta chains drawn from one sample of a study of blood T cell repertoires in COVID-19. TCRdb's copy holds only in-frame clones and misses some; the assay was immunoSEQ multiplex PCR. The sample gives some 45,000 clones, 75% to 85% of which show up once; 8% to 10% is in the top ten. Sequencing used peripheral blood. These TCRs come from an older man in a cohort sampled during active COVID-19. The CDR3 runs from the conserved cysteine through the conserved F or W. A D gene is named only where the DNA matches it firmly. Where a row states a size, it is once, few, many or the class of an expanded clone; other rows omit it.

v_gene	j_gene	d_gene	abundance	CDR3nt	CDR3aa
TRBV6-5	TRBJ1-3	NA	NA	TGTGCCAGCAGAACAGGCGCAAACTCTGGAAACACCATATATTTT	CASRTGANSGNTIYF
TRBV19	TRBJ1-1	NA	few	TGTGCCAGTAGTATGGCGGCTGGCACTGAAGCTTTCTTT	CASSMAAGTEAFF
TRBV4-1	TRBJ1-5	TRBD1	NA	TGCGCCAGCAGGCCCGGGACAGGTTCATATCCCCAGCATTTT	CASRPGTGSYPQHF
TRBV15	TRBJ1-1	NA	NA	TGTGCCACCAGCAGAGTAAGGGGAATCGCTGAAGCTTTCTTT	CATSRVRGIAEAFF
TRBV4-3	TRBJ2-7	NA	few	TGCGCCAGCAGCCAAGCCCCCCGGACAGACCTATACGAGCAGTACTTC	CASSQAPRTDLYEQYF
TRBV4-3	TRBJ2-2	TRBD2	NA	TGCGCCAGCAGCCTTCAGACTAGCGTCGCGAACACCGGGGAGCTGTTTTTT	CASSLQTSVANTGELFF
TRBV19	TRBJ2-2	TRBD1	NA	TGTGCCAGCCTGGACAGGGGAAACACCGGGGAGCTGTTTTTT	CASLDRGNTGELFF
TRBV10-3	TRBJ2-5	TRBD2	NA	TGTGCCATAGCGGGGAGCGGGAGTGAGACCCAGTACTTC	CAIAGSGSETQYF
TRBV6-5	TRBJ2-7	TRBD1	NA	TGTGCCAGCAGCGGACAGGGGTTCTACGAGCAGTACTTC	CASSGQGFYEQYF
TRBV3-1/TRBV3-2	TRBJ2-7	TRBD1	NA	TGTGCCAGCAGCCAACAGGGGGCTGTGTACGAGCAGTACTTC	CASSQQGAVYEQYF
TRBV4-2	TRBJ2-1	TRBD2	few	TGTGCCAGCAGCCAATTGGGGTCTAGCGGGGGGGCCGAAGAGCAGTTCTTC	CASSQLGSSGGAEEQFF
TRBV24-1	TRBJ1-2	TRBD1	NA	TGTGCCACCAGTGACCTAACCGGGACAGGGGAAGGCGGCTACACCTTC	CATSDLTGTGEGGYTF
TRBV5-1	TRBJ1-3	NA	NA	TGCGCCAGCAGCTTCAGGGTTAGTCGGTTAAGCCGGTCAAGCTCTGGAAACACCATATATTTT	CASSFRVSRLSRSSSGNTIYF
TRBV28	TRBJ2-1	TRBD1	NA	TGTGCCAGCAGTTTCATCCGGGACAGGGGGCCTGAGCAGTTCTTC	CASSFIRDRGPEQFF
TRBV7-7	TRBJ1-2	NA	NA	TGTGCTAGCAGCTTAGATGGTGTGGGGAGACCCAACTATGGCTACACCTTC	CASSLDGVGRPNYGYTF
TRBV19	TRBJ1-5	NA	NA	TGTGCCAGTAGCCCCAGGGTTTACTGGCAGGAGAATCAGCCCCAGCATTTT	CASSPRVYWQENQPQHF
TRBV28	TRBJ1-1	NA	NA	TGTGCCAGCAGTTTACGGGAGATTGAAGCTTTCTTT	CASSLREIEAFF
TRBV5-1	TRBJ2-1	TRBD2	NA	TGCGCCAGCAGCCATAGCGGGCTCTCCTACAATGAGCAGTTCTTC	CASSHSGLSYNEQFF
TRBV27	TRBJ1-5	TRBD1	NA	TGTGCCAGCAGTTTAGGACAGGGGACTAATCAGCCCCAGCATTTT	CASSLGQGTNQPQHF
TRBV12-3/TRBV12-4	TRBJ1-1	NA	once	TGTGCCAGCAGCGGGGGGAAGAACACTGAAGCTTTCTTT	CASSGGKNTEAFF
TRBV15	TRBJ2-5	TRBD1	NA	TGTGCCACCAGCAGAGGACAGGGTAGGGTGGAGACCCAGTACTTC	CATSRGQGRVETQYF
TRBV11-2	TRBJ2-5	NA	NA	TGTGCCAGCAGCTTACCGGGGAGCTTGCAGACCCAGTACTTC	CASSLPGSLQTQYF
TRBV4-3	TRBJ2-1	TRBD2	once	TGCGCCAGCAGCCAAGGACTAGCGGGAGCTTACAATGAGCAGTTCTTC	CASSQGLAGAYNEQFF
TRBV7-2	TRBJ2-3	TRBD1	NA	TGTGCCAGCAGCTTAGAGGACAGGAGGCAGTATTTT	CASSLEDRRQYF
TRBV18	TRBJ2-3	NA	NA	TGTGCCAGCTCACGAGGTACGACAAAAGGGGGCACAGATACGCAGTATTTT	CASSRGTTKGGTDTQYF
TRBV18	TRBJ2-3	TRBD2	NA	TGTGCCAGCTCACCGGGACTAGCGGGGACCACAGATACGCAGTATTTT	CASSPGLAGTTDTQYF
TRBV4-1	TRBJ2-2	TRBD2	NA	TGCGCCAGCAGCCAACCGCCCCAGCGGGGGGGCGTCGGGGAGCTGTTTTTT	CASSQPPQRGGVGELFF
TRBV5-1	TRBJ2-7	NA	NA	TGCGCCAGCAGCTTGGACAGCAGCTCCTACGAGCAGTACTTC	CASSLDSSSYEQYF